These 6 T cell receptor beta chains were all obtained from the same sample, sequenced in a study of identical twins. Via MiXCR, TCRdb re-called the 5' RACE reads, giving one row per CDR3 protein. The sample has a few hundred thousand distinct CDR3 sequences, roughly 10% seen once. A further study also used this sample, focusing on yellow fever vaccine responses in identical twins.

Sequences were obtained from CD8+ T cells sorted from blood. The receptors come from a woman under 30 in good health.

This clonotype was counted a few times. The chain has TRBV9 and TRBJ2-3, with 9 bases fitting TRBD1. Germline V gene lookup returns CDR1 SGDLS and CDR2 YYNGEE. This CDR3 is built from 16 residues. V shed 3 bases and J 0 bases; nucleotides not matched to a gene: 5. The CDR3: CASSAGQGPSTDTQYF. CDR3 nucleotide sequence: TGTGCCAGCAGCGCCGGACAGGGGCCTAGCACAGATACGCAGTATTTT.

V gene TRBV6-2 or TRBV6-3 combines with J gene TRBJ1-1; D perhaps matches TRBD1 (6 bases). The V gene lost 2 bases and the J gene lost 7 bases, with 8 bases spanning the gap. The CDR3 sequence is 12 residues long. CDR1 and CDR2 from the germline V gene are MNHEY and SVGEGT. The CDR3 is CASSYEGDEAFF. The DNA of the CDR3 is TGTGCCAGCAGTTACGAGGGGGATGAAGCTTTCTTT.

In its sample, this clonotype was seen a few times. This chain links TRBV28 with TRBJ2-1; D is uncertain. With 3 bases removed from V and 9 bases from J, the gap between germline ends came to 9 bases. The length of the CDR3 is 12 residues. Germline V gene sequence: CDR1 MDHEN, CDR2 SYDVKM. The CDR3 is CASSFWVTEQFF. In DNA, the CDR3 is TGTGCCAGCAGTTTCTGGGTGACTGAGCAGTTCTTC. The whole variable domain, filled in from reference TRBV28 and TRBJ2-1, reads DVKVTQSSRYLVKRTGEKVFLECVQDMDHENMFWYRQDPGLGLRLIYFSYDVKMKEKGDIPEGYSVSREKKERFSLILESASTNQTSMYLCASSFWVTEQFFGPGTRLTVL.

This clonotype has at least ten counts. The chain links TRBV28 to TRBJ2-7; D is perhaps TRBD1 (6 bases). This CDR3 is built from 12 residues. Trimming cost V 6 bases and J 5 bases, with 11 bases left between them. CDR1 and CDR2 from the germline V gene are MDHEN and SYDVKM. CDR3 loop: CASSSGDNEQYF. The DNA for the CDR3 is TGTGCCAGCAGCTCAGGGGACAACGAGCAGTACTTC.

This clonotype was counted at least ten times. This sequence joins TRBV27 and TRBJ2-3; D ambiguous. V gave up 4 bases and J gave up 0 bases, with 11 bases separating them. Germline lookup yields CDR1 MNHEY and CDR2 SMNVEV (reference sequence). The CDR3 covers 15 residues. The CDR3 reads CASSSLGPSTDTQYF. In DNA form, the CDR3 reads TGTGCCAGCAGTTCATTAGGACCTAGCACAGATACGCAGTATTTT.

This chain joins TRBV29-1 and TRBJ1-2; 7 bases fit TRBD1. The V gene end was trimmed by 4 bases and the J gene end by 0 bases; junction bases not matched to a gene: 17. Germline assignment: CDR1 SQVTM and CDR2 ANQGSEA. The CDR3 is made up of 18 amino acids. CDR3 nucleotides: TGCAGCGTTGTGTCGCTCGGGGACAGACCGACAGCTAACTATGGCTACACCTTC. It translates to CSVVSLGDRPTANYGYTF.